This T cell receptor beta chain was recovered during a study of OX40 agonist ivuxolimab in advanced cancers. Study in general: The diagnoses of dose-escalation patients were hepatocellular carcinoma, melanoma, renal cell or head and neck cancer. Three patients showed partial responses: one hepatocellular carcinoma and two cutaneous melanoma cases.

Assay: immunoSEQ multiplex PCR; the TCRdb copy retains only in-frame clones and omits some. The sample lists some 48,000 clones; around 84% were seen once. CDR1 PRHDT and CDR2 FYEKMQ come from the germline V gene (reference sequence). Trimming stripped 0 bases from V and 6 bases from J, with 14 bases between. This CDR3 is built from 15 residues. The sequence came from an adult with an advanced solid tumor such as melanoma, head and neck, liver or kidney cancer. V gene TRBV13 combines with J gene TRBJ1-1; D is undetermined. Source: CD4+ or CD8+ T cells sorted from blood, taken in a trial of the OX40 agonist ivuxolimab. The DNA of the CDR3 is TGTGCCAGCAGCTTAGGCCGAGGTATGGGCCCTGAAGCTTTCTTT. Translating gives CASSLGRGMGPEAFF.